This TCR beta chain was sequenced in a study of identical twins. General study results and limits: Some out-of-frame alpha sequences were shared by twins, and these showed excess low generation probability.

On this clonotype itself: Its target is unknown.

Germline V gene data show CDR1 as SEHNR and CDR2 as FQNEAQ (reference sequence). This CDR3 region has 14 residues. The V and J ends lost 2 bases and 1 base respectively, with 9 bases between them. With no exceptions, donors were healthy Caucasians. TCRdb independently ran MiXCR on the 5' RACE reads; one entry per CDR3 protein. The sample shows around 500,000 distinct CDR3 sequences, approximately 15% of them seen only once. These data were also reused for a study on yellow fever vaccine responses in identical twins. That report adds: Reported findings indicate that twins' vaccine T cell responses seemed partially convergent, partially personalized.

The chain is built from TRBV7-9 and TRBJ2-7, with D perhaps TRBD1 or TRBD2 (5 bases each). The receptor was isolated from a young woman in good health. The material sequenced was CD4+ T cells sorted from blood. In DNA, the CDR3 is TGTGCCAGCAGCTTACAGGGAGTTTCCTACGAGCAGTACTTC. Amino acids: CASSLQGVSYEQYF.